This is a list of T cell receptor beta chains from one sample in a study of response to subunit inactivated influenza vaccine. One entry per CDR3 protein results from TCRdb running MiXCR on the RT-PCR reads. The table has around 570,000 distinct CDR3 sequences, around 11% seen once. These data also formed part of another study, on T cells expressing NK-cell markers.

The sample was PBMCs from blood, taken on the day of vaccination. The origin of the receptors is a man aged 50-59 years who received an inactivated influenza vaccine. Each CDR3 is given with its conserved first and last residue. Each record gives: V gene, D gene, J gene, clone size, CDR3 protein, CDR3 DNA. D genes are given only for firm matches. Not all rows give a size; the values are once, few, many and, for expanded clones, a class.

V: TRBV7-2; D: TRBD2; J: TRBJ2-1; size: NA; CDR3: CASSLGAGGNANEQFF; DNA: TGTGCCAGCAGCTTAGGTGCGGGGGGTAACGCCAATGAGCAGTTCTTC
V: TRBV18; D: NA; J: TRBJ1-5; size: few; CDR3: CASSPQGRNEDQPQHF; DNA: TGTGCCAGCTCACCACAAGGCAGAAATGAGGATCAGCCCCAGCATTTT
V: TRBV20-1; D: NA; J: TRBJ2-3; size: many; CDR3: CSARDKATDTQYF; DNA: TGCAGTGCTAGAGATAAAGCCACAGATACGCAGTATTTT
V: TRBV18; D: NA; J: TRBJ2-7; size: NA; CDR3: CASSPSFHEQYF; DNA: TGTGCCAGCTCTCCCAGCTTTCACGAGCAGTACTTC
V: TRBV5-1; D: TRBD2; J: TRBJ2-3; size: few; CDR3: CASSPMTSGSRDTQYF; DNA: TGCGCCAGCAGCCCCATGACTAGCGGGAGTAGAGATACGCAGTATTTT
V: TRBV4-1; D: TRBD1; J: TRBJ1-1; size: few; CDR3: CASSLEDRGRDTEAFF; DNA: TGCGCCAGCAGCCTCGAGGACAGGGGGCGAGACACTGAAGCTTTCTTT
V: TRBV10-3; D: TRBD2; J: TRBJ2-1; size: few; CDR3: CAISDLAGGPSEQFF; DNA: TGTGCCATCAGTGACCTAGCGGGAGGGCCATCTGAGCAGTTCTTC
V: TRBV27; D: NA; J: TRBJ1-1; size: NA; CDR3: CASSLSGDWDTEAFF; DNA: TGTGCCAGCAGTTTAAGTGGTGACTGGGACACTGAAGCTTTCTTT
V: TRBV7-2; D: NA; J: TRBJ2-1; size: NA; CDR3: CASSLTQAVYNEQFF; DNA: TGTGCCAGCAGCTTGACCCAAGCGGTATACAATGAGCAGTTCTTC
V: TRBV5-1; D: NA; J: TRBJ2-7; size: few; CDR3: CASSHTGRDHEQYF; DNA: TGCGCCAGCAGCCACACTGGAAGGGACCACGAGCAGTACTTC
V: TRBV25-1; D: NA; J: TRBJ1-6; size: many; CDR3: CASRQGVSPLHF; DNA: TGTGCCAGCAGACAGGGAGTGTCACCCCTCCACTTT
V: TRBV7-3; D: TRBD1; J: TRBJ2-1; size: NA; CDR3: CASSRSGGVGYNEQFF; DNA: TGTGCCAGCAGCCGATCAGGGGGAGTAGGTTACAATGAGCAGTTCTTC
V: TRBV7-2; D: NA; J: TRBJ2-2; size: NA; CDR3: CASSSRVENTGELFF; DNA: TGTGCCAGCAGCTCCAGGGTAGAGAACACCGGGGAGCTGTTTTTT
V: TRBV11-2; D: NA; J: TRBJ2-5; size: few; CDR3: CASSLVRTTSFQETQYF; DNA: TGTGCCAGCAGCTTAGTTCGGACAACTAGTTTCCAAGAGACCCAGTACTTC
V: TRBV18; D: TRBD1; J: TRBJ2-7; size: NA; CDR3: CASSPPGQARYEQYF; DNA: TGTGCCAGCTCACCACCGGGACAGGCTCGCTACGAGCAGTACTTC
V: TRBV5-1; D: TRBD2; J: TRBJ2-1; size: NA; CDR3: CASSLAGGGTRNEQFF; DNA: TGCGCCAGCAGCTTGGCGGGAGGTGGCACACGGAATGAGCAGTTCTTC
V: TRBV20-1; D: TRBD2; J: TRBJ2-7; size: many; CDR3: CSASSAGGFYEQYF; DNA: TGCAGTGCTAGCTCAGCGGGGGGTTTTTACGAGCAGTACTTC
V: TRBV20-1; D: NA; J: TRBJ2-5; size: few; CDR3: CSARYAWTQYF; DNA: TGCAGTGCTAGGTACGCCTGGACCCAGTACTTC
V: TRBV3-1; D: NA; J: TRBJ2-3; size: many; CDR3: CASRMADTQYF; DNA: TGTGCCAGCAGAATGGCAGATACGCAGTATTTT
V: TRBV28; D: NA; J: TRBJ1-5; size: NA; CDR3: CASSLRQGSNQPQHF; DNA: TGTGCCAGCAGTTTAAGGCAGGGCAGCAATCAGCCCCAGCATTTT
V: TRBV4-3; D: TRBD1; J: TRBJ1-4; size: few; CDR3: CASSQDTTGGFEKLFF; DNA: TGCGCCAGCAGCCAAGATACCACAGGGGGATTTGAAAAACTGTTTTTT
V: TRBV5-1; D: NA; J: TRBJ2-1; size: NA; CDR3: CASSLEGTRKNVNEQFF; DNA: TGCGCCAGCAGCTTGGAGGGCACTAGGAAAAATGTTAATGAGCAGTTCTTC
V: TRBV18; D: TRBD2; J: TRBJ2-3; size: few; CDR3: CASSPQRGAGDTQYF; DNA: TGTGCCAGCTCACCACAGCGGGGTGCGGGAGATACGCAGTATTTT
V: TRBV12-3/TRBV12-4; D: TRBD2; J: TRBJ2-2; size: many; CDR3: CASTFREGNTGELFF; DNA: TGTGCCAGCACTTTCCGGGAGGGAAACACCGGGGAGCTGTTTTTT
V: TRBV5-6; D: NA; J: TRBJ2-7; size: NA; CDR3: CASSLDTSRSYEQYF; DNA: TGTGCCAGCAGCCTCGACACAAGCCGCTCCTACGAGCAGTACTTC
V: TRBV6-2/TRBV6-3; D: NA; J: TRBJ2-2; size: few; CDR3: CASSHSILTGELFF; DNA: TGTGCCAGCAGTCACAGTATCCTAACCGGGGAGCTGTTTTTT
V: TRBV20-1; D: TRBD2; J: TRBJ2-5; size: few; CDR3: CSELSGGRGETQYF; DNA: TGCAGTGAACTTAGCGGGGGCCGGGGAGAGACCCAGTACTTC
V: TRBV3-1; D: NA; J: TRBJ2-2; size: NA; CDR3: CASSQAPGPGELFF; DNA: TGTGCCAGCAGCCAAGCCCCCGGGCCCGGGGAGCTGTTTTTT
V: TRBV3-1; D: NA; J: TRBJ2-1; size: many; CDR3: CASSISGTNNEQFF; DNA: TGTGCCAGCAGCATATCCGGGACCAACAATGAGCAGTTCTTC
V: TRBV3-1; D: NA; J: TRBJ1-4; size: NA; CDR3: CASSQEGANEKLFF; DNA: TGTGCCAGCAGCCAAGAAGGGGCTAATGAAAAACTGTTTTTT
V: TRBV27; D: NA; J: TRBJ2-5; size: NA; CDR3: CASSLGAEIQETQYF; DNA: TGTGCCAGCAGTTTAGGGGCAGAGATACAAGAGACCCAGTACTTC
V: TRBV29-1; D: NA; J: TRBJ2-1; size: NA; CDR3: CSVARAGEQFF; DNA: TGCAGCGTTGCCAGGGCTGGTGAGCAGTTCTTC
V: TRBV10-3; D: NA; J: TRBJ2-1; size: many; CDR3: CAIKTGGNSYNEQFF; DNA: TGTGCCATCAAGACTGGTGGCAACTCCTACAATGAGCAGTTCTTC
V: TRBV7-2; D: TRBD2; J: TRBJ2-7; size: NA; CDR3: CASRRVGRERFYEQYF; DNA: TGTGCCAGCAGACGGGTGGGGCGGGAGAGGTTCTACGAGCAGTACTTC
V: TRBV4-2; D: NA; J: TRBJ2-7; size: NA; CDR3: CASSQEDTGGNYEQYF; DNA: TGTGCCAGCAGCCAAGAGGATACTGGAGGAAACTACGAGCAGTACTTC
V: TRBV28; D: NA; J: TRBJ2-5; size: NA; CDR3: CASSKTSIFQETQYF; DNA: TGTGCCAGCAGTAAGACTAGTATATTCCAAGAGACCCAGTACTTC
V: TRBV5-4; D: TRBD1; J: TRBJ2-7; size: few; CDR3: CASSLGQGSTYEQYF; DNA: TGTGCCAGCAGCTTGGGACAGGGGAGCACCTACGAGCAGTACTTC
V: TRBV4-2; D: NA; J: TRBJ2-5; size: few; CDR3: CASSQATGQETQYF; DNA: TGTGCCAGCAGCCAAGCGACAGGTCAAGAGACCCAGTACTTC
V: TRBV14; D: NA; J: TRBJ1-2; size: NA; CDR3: CASSQEVRGRGYTF; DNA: TGTGCCAGCAGCCAAGAGGTACGAGGTCGGGGCTACACCTTC
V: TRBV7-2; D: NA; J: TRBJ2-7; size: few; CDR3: CASSLSVGYPIYEQYF; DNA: TGTGCCAGCAGCTTAAGCGTGGGTTATCCTATCTACGAGCAGTACTTC
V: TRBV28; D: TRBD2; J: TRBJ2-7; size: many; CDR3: CASSLSLGLGSGEYEQYF; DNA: TGTGCCAGCAGTTTATCCCTGGGCCTTGGGAGCGGGGAGTACGAGCAGTACTTC